This T cell receptor beta chain emerged from a study of T cells in Graves' hyperthyroidism and ophthalmopathy. Study outcomes and limitations: Most thyroid clonotypes expanded above 0.001 were also detected in blood.

This clonotype was seen repeatedly, ten times or more. Its specificity is unknown. This CDR3 region has 16 residues. Trimming pared 5 bases from V and 0 bases from J, leaving 17 bases between. From germline, CDR1 is GTSNPN and CDR2 SVGIG (reference sequence). Amplification of TCR beta CDR3 regions used RNA as the template. Primed by the HTBI set, a first-round RT-PCR was run on the TCR CDR3. TCRdb used MiXCR to reprocess the multiplex PCR reads, holding one entry per CDR3 protein. The top ten hold approximately 26% of the sample, which has about 520,000 distinct CDR3 sequences, roughly 20% seen once. Material for sequencing was blood. V usage is TRBV30 and J usage is TRBJ1-5, with D unclear. This sequence was found in a man aged 18 to 30 with Graves' hyperthyroidism. The CDR3 is CAWGPAVGDSNQPQHF. The DNA for the CDR3 is TGTGCCTGGGGGCCCGCGGTTGGAGATAGCAATCAGCCCCAGCATTTT.